This T cell receptor (beta chain) was identified during a study of T cell responses to AZD1222 COVID-19 vaccine. J lost 0 bases, V lost 8 bases, and 6 bases had no gene match. Germline CDR1 is LNHDA and CDR2 is SQIVND (reference sequence). This CDR3 is 14 amino acids long. The repertoire was sequenced with immunoSEQ multiplex PCR; TCRdb's copy has only in-frame clones and lacks some. This table holds 98,000 or so clones, 70% to 90% found once. Notes on this clone: The antigen is not known.

Study conclusions and caveats: The span of vaccine-associated CD4 TCRs extended across spike, with dominance at 160-218 and 743-854. The number of AZD1222 recipients seropositive at baseline was only 6 or 7.

Material: peripheral blood, obtained on day 0 of AZD1222 vaccination. The chain recombines TRBV19 with TRBJ1-1; 7 nucleotides agree with TRBD1. This clonotype was sampled from an adult in good health. CDR3 coding DNA: TGTGCCAGTCGTTCCGGGACAGTGAACACTGAAGCTTTCTTT. It codes for CASRSGTVNTEAFF. The complete variable domain, with remaining parts taken from reference TRBV19 and TRBJ1-1, reads DGGITQSPKYLFRKEGQNVTLSCEQNLNHDAMYWYRQDPGQGLRLIYYSQIVNDFQKGDIAEGYSVSREKKESFPLTVTSAQKNPTAFYLCASRSGTVNTEAFFGQGTRLTVV.